These 26 T cell receptor beta chains originate from one sample sequenced in a study of blood T cell repertoires in COVID-19. Sequenced by immunoSEQ multiplex PCR; TCRdb stores in-frame clones only, minus some. The repertoire holds fewer than 450,000 clones, with about 90% as singletons. Material: peripheral blood. Source of these receptors: a woman in her late teens or twenties who had recovered from COVID-19.

The table lists this clone with a count of one. V is TRBV7-2 and J is TRBJ2-1; perhaps TRBD2 as D (6 bases). V lost 0 bases, J lost 7 bases, and 13 bases lay in between. CDR3 size: 15 residues. CDR1 and CDR2 from the germline V gene are SGHTA and FQGNSA. CDR3 in amino acids: CASSLARSSENEQFF. CDR3 in DNA: TGTGCCAGCAGCTTAGCGCGGTCTAGCGAGAATGAGCAGTTCTTC.

This sequence joins TRBV30 and TRBJ2-3; 8 nucleotides match TRBD2. J lost 3 bases, V lost 0 bases, and 8 bases had no gene match. CDR3 size: 16 residues. From germline, CDR1 is GTSNPN and CDR2 SVGIG (reference sequence). CDR3: CAWSVHGGGRTDTQYF. As DNA, the CDR3 is TGTGCCTGGAGTGTACACGGGGGCGGGAGGACAGATACGCAGTATTTT. The full variable domain, in which reference TRBV30 and TRBJ2-3 provide the parts outside the CDR3, is SQTIHQWPATLVQPVGSPLSLECTVEGTSNPNLYWYRQAAGRGLQLLFYSVGIGQISSEVPQNLSASRPQDRQFILSSKKLLLSDSGFYLCAWSVHGGGRTDTQYFGPGTRLTVL.

The rearrangement joins TRBV19 to TRBJ2-3, with TRBD1 identical over 7 bases. Per the germline V gene, CDR1 is LNHDA and CDR2 is SQIVND (reference sequence). V was clipped by 7 bases and J by 4 bases; unmatched bases: 8. The CDR3 consists of 14 residues. CDR3 nucleotides: TGTGCCAGTAAACGGGACAGATCGGCAGATACGCAGTATTTT. Translated: CASKRDRSADTQYF.

This chain joins TRBV6-2 or TRBV6-3 and TRBJ1-2; tentative D call: TRBD1 (6 bases). The CDR3 runs to 15 residues. Germline CDR1 MNHEY, CDR2 SVGEGT. The V end lost 5 bases, the J end lost 6 bases, and 19 bases lay between the germline ends. The CDR3: CASSRRITGSHGYTF. Written as DNA, the CDR3 is TGTGCCAGCAGTCGCAGAATTACAGGGAGCCATGGCTACACCTTC.

The rearrangement links TRBV7-8 to TRBJ1-2; TRBD1 agrees at 8 bases. The CDR3 is 16 amino acids. CDR1 and CDR2 from the germline V gene are SGHVS and FQNEAQ. V lost 5 bases and J lost 8; bases outside the gene matches: 16. In DNA, the CDR3 is TGTGCCAGCAGCGGATTAGCCGGGACAGGAACGGAGGGCTACACCTTC. Its protein product is CASSGLAGTGTEGYTF.

In this sample, this clone turned up once. V and J are TRBV30 and TRBJ2-3; perhaps TRBD1 as D (5 bases). V lost 4 bases and J 0 bases, leaving 11 bases between the germline ends. Germline V gene sequence: CDR1 GTSNPN, CDR2 SVGIG (reference sequence). The CDR3 length is 14 residues. The CDR3 protein is CAWMGLLSTDTQYF. The CDR3 bases are TGTGCCTGGATGGGGCTTCTTAGCACAGATACGCAGTATTTT.

The chain recombines TRBV11-2 with TRBJ2-7; D is uncertain. The CDR3 contains 13 residues. Germline V gives CDR1 SGHAT, CDR2 FQNNGV. Between the trimmed V and J ends, which lost 5 bases and 4 bases, there was a span of 12 bases. CDR3 nucleotide sequence: TGTGCCAGCAGCCAACCGGGTAGTTACGAGCAGTACGTC. This codes for CASSQPGSYEQYV.

The chain combines TRBV4-3 with TRBJ2-1; TRBD2 matches at 10 bases. The CDR3 contains 18 residues. From germline, CDR1 is LGHNA and CDR2 YSLEER. Unmatched junction bases numbered 10, after V lost 5 bases and J lost 0 bases. The CDR3 sequence is CASSSGRTSGYSYNEQFF. Here the CDR3 DNA reads TGCGCCAGCAGCAGCGGTAGGACTAGCGGCTACTCCTACAATGAGCAGTTCTTC.

V is TRBV28 and J is TRBJ1-2, with 10 bases fitting TRBD1. From germline, CDR1 is MDHEN and CDR2 SYDVKM. V shed 1 base, J shed 6 bases, and the junction held 2 bases outside the gene matches. The CDR3 is made up of 14 amino acids. The CDR3 DNA reads TGTGCCAGCAGTTTATTGGGGACAGGGGATGGCTACACCTTC. Residues: CASSLLGTGDGYTF.

This chain links TRBV5-1 with TRBJ1-3; TRBD1 aligns across 9 bases. J was trimmed by 8 bases and V by 0 bases; bases with no gene match: 3. The germline V gene encodes CDR1 SGHRS and CDR2 YFSETQ. The CDR3 covers 14 residues. The CDR3 here is CASSLVGQGDTIYF. In DNA, the CDR3 is TGCGCCAGCAGCTTGGTGGGACAGGGTGACACCATATATTTT.

The V and J genes are TRBV29-1 and TRBJ1-1; D ambiguous. Trimming left V 2 bases short and J 0 bases short, with 10 bases between. The length of the CDR3 is 14 residues. Germline CDR1 and CDR2: SQVTM and ANQGSEA. The CDR3 is CSVEPYGVNTEAFF. The DNA of the CDR3 is TGCAGCGTTGAACCCTACGGGGTGAACACTGAAGCTTTCTTT.

CDR3 DNA sequence: TGTGCCAGCAGTTCACCTTCTGGCGGGAGTTGGTACGAGCAGTACGTC. Protein product: CASSSPSGGSWYEQYV. The chain employs TRBV6-2 or TRBV6-3 and TRBJ2-7; 7 bases fit TRBD2. Germline CDR1 and CDR2: MNHEY and SVGEGT. Trimming took 4 bases from V and 4 from J; bases not matched to a gene: 13. The CDR3 is 16 residues long.

The chain combines TRBV10-3 with TRBJ1-4; tentatively, D is TRBD1 (5 bases). From germline, CDR1 is ENHRY and CDR2 SYGVKD. The ends were cut back, 3 bases at V and 8 bases at J, with 19 bases in the middle. There are 16 residues in the CDR3. CDR3 coding DNA: TGTGCCATCAGTGAATTGAATGGCAGGGATGGCGAAAAACTGTTTTTT. Amino acid sequence: CAISELNGRDGEKLFF.

The chain couples TRBV2 to TRBJ1-1; 8 nucleotides match TRBD1. V gave up 1 base and J gave up 6 bases; unmatched junction bases: 7. Germline loops: CDR1 SNHLY, CDR2 FYNNEI. The CDR3 runs to 15 residues. CDR3 loop: CASSEGTGSGSEAFF. The CDR3 bases are TGTGCCAGCAGTGAAGGGACAGGGTCGGGGTCTGAAGCTTTCTTT.

The chain has TRBV29-1 and TRBJ2-3, with D uncertain. CDR3 size: 14 residues. Trimming shortened V by 7 bases and J by 0 bases, and 14 bases separated the two germline ends. Germline CDR1 and CDR2: SQVTM and ANQGSEA. CDR3 DNA: TGCAGCGCGGTAAGACTCGGAAGCACAGATACGCAGTATTTT. Its protein is CSAVRLGSTDTQYF.

As regards this clone: Other DNA sequences in the sample encode the same CDR3. V and J are TRBV4-3 and TRBJ2-3, with D possibly being TRBD1 (5 bases). The CDR3 extends over 19 amino acids. V lost 6 bases and J 0 bases, leaving 25 bases between the germline ends. Germline assignment: CDR1 LGHNA and CDR2 YSLEER. The CDR3 protein is CASSQTHGYRLTSTDTQYF. The CDR3 bases are TGCGCCAGCAGTCAAACCCACGGCTACAGGTTAACTAGCACAGATACGCAGTATTTT.

This chain links TRBV21-1 with TRBJ1-2. TRBV21-1 has pseudogene status. The CDR3 extends over 18 amino acids. CDR3 DNA sequence: TGTGCCAGCAGCAGTGAGGTCCCGGGGTGCACGTTGAACTATGGCTACACCTTC. Translation: CASSSEVPGCTLNYGYTF.

This chain joins TRBV27 and TRBJ1-2, with TRBD1 matching over 10 bases. The CDR3 runs 13 residues. The germline gives CDR1 MNHEY, CDR2 SMNVEV (reference sequence). After removal of 5 bases from V and 8 bases from J, the junction contained 5 bases not matched to a gene. This chain's CDR3 is CASSGGTGVGYTF. The DNA for the CDR3 is TGTGCCAGCAGTGGCGGGACAGGGGTAGGCTACACCTTC.

The chain employs TRBV12-5 and TRBJ2-2; perhaps TRBD1 as D (6 bases). V dropped 3 bases and J dropped 2 bases, with 10 bases sitting between them. CDR1 and CDR2 from the germline V gene are LGHNT and FRNRAP. This CDR3 region has 15 residues. The DNA of the CDR3 is TGTGCTAGTGGTTTCAGGACAGCTAACACCGGGGAGCTGTTTTTT. As protein: CASGFRTANTGELFF.

The chain recombines TRBV5-6 with TRBJ2-7; TRBD2 matches 11 bases. The CDR3 runs 17 residues. V gave up 2 bases and J gave up 0 bases; unmatched junction bases: 7. From germline, CDR1 is SGHDT and CDR2 YYEEEE. The CDR3 is CASSFRTSGPSSYEQYV. CDR3 DNA sequence: TGTGCCAGCAGCTTTAGGACTAGCGGGCCCAGCTCCTACGAGCAGTACGTC.

The chain uses TRBV7-9 and TRBJ1-4; no reliable D call. Germline loops: CDR1 SEHNR, CDR2 FQNEAQ (reference sequence). V was trimmed by 5 bases and J by 8 bases, leaving 18 bases between them. The CDR3 loop spans 15 amino acids. The CDR3 spells CASSPSGRTGEKLFF. CDR3 nucleotides: TGTGCCAGCAGCCCCAGCGGCCGGACTGGCGAAAAACTGTTTTTT.

This chain links TRBV27 with TRBJ2-1, with 9 nucleotides matching TRBD2. CDR3 length: 17 amino acids. Germline CDR1 reads MNHEY; CDR2 reads SMNVEV (reference sequence). V trimming: 7 bases; J trimming: 0 bases; junction bases outside the gene matches: 10. This CDR3 reads CASKPGTSIFSYNEQFF. DNA for the CDR3: TGTGCCAGCAAGCCCGGGACTAGCATTTTCTCCTACAATGAGCAGTTCTTC.

This clone was counted between two and nine times. The gene calls are TRBV18 and TRBJ2-4; D may be TRBD1 (6 bases). Per germline, CDR1 KGHSH and CDR2 LQKENI. The V end lost 2 bases, the J end lost 0 bases, and 11 bases lay between the germline ends. The CDR3 covers 16 residues. The CDR3 region has the DNA TGTGCCAGCTCACCATCAGACAGGTTAGCCAAAAACATTCAGTACTTC. It codes for CASSPSDRLAKNIQYF.

As DNA, the CDR3 is TGTGCCAGTAGTATGGGAGGCGATGGCTACACCTTC. Translating gives CASSMGGDGYTF. The gene calls are TRBV19 and TRBJ1-2; D gene uncertain. The CDR3 spans 12 residues. V shed 3 bases and J shed 6 bases, with 8 bases lying between them. CDR1 is LNHDA and CDR2 is SQIVND in the germline V gene (reference sequence). The full variable domain, with the rest looked up from reference TRBV19 and TRBJ1-2, is DGGITQSPKYLFRKEGQNVTLSCEQNLNHDAMYWYRQDPGQGLRLIYYSQIVNDFQKGDIAEGYSVSREKKESFPLTVTSAQKNPTAFYLCASSMGGDGYTFGSGTRLTVV.

The genes are TRBV12-5 and TRBJ2-7; weak D call: TRBD1 (6 bases). The germline gives CDR1 LGHNT, CDR2 FRNRAP. The CDR3 covers 13 residues. Trimming pared 6 bases from V and 4 bases from J, leaving 13 bases between. CDR3 sequence reads: CASGPRTGYEQYV. The CDR3 bases are TGTGCTAGTGGGCCCCGCACAGGGTACGAGCAGTACGTC.

The chain is built from TRBV12-5 and TRBJ2-2, with 7 nucleotides matching TRBD1. CDR3 length: 15 residues. The germline CDR1 and CDR2 sequences are LGHNT and FRNRAP. The trim removed 3 bases at V and 4 bases at J, leaving 5 bases unmatched. CDR3 sequence (DNA): TGTGCTAGTGGTTTAGACAGGGAAATCACCGGGGAGCTGTTTTTT. This gives the protein CASGLDREITGELFF.